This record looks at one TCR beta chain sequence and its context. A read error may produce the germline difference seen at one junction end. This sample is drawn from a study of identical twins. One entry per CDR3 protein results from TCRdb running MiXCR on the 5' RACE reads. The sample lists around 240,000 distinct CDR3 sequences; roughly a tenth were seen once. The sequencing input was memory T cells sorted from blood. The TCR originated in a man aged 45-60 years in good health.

The CDR3 DNA is TGTGCCAGCAGCGAAGCAAGGACTACAGCTAGCACAGATACGCAGTATTTT. It encodes CASSEARTTASTDTQYF. The chain couples TRBV2 to TRBJ2-3, with D tentatively TRBD2 (6 bases). CDR1 and CDR2 from the germline V gene are SNHLY and FYNNEI. The CDR3 consists of 17 residues.